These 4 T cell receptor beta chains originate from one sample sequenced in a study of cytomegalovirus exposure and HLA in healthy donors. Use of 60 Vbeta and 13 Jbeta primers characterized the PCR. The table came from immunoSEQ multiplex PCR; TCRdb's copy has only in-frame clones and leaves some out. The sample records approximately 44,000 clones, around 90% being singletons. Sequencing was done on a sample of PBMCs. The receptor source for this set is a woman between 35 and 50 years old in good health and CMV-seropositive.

DNA for the CDR3: TGCGCCAGCAGCTTGACAGGGGGCTACGAGCAGTACTTC. This gives the protein CASSLTGGYEQYF. This rearrangement joins TRBV5-1 to TRBJ2-5, with TRBD1 identical over 8 bases. The J call may not be correct, given that the DNA end is closer to TRBJ2-7. The CDR3 contains 13 residues. Germline lookup yields CDR1 SGHRS and CDR2 YFSETQ.

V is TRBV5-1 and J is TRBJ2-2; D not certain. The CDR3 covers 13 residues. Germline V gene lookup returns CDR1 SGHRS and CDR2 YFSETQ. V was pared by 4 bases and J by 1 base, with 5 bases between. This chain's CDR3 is CASSPGNTGELFF. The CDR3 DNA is TGCGCCAGCAGCCCCGGGAACACCGGGGAGCTGTTTTTT.

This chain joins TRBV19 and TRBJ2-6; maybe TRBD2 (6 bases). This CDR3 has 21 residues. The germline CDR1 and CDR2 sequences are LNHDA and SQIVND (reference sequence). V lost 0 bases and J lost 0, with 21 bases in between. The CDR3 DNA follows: TGTGCCAGTAGTATAGATCGGGCGGGGCCCTTTAGACTCTCTGGGGCCAACGTCCTGACTTTC. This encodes CASSIDRAGPFRLSGANVLTF.

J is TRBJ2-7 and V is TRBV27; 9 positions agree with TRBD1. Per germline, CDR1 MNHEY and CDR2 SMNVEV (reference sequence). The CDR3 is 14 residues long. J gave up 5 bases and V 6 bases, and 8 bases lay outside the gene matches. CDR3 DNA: TGTGCCAGCAGGGAAACAGGGGGCATCAACGAGCAGTACTTC. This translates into CASRETGGINEQYF.